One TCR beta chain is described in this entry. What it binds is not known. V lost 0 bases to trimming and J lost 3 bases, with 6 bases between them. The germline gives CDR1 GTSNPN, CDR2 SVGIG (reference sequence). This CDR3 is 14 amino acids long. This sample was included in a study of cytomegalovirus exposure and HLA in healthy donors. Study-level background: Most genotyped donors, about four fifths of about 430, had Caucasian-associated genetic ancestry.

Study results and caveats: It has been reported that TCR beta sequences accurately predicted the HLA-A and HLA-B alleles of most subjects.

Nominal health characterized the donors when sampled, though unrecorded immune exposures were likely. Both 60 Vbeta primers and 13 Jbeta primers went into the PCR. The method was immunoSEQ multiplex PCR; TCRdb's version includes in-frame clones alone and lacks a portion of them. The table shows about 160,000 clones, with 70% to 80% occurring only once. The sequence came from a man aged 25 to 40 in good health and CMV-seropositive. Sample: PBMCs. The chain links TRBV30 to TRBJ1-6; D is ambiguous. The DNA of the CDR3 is TGTGCCTGGAGTGTAGACATCTATAATTCACCCCTCCACTTT. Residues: CAWSVDIYNSPLHF.